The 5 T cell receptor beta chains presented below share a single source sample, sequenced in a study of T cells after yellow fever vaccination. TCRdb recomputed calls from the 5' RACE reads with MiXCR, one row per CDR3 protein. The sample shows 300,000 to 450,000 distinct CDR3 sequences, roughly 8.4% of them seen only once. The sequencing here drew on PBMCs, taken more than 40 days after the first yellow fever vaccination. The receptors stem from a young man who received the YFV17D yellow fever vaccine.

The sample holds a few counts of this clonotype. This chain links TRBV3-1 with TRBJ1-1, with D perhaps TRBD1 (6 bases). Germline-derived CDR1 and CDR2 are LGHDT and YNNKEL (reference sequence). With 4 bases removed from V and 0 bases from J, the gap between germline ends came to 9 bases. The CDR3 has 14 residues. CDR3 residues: CASSPGDMNTEAFF. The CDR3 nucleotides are TGTGCCAGCAGCCCAGGGGATATGAACACTGAAGCTTTCTTT.

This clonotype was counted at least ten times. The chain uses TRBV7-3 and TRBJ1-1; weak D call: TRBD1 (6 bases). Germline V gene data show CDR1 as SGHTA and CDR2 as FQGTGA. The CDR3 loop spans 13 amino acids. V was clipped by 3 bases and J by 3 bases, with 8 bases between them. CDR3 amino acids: CASSLTGDTEAFF. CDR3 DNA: TGTGCCAGCAGCTTGACAGGTGACACTGAAGCTTTCTTT.

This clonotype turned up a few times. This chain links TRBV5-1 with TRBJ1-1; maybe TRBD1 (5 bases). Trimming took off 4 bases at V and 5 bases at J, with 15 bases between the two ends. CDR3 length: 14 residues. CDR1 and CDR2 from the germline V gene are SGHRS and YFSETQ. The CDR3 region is CASSPTVGETEAFF. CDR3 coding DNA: TGCGCCAGCAGCCCCACGGTGGGGGAGACTGAAGCTTTCTTT.

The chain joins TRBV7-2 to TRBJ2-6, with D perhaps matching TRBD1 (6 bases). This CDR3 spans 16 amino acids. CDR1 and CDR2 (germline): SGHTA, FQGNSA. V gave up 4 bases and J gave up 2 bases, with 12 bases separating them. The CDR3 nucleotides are TGTGCCAGCAGCTCTACCACAGGGACTGGGGCCAACGTCCTGACTTTC. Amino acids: CASSSTTGTGANVLTF.

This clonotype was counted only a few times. Here the CDR3 DNA reads TGTGCCAGCCGGGGGATCGGGGAGCTGTTTTTT. Encoded protein: CASRGIGELFF. The rearrangement uses TRBV7-9 and TRBJ2-2, with D possibly matching TRBD2 (6 bases). This CDR3 is built from 11 residues. Germline values: CDR1 SEHNR, CDR2 FQNEAQ (reference sequence). Trimming pared 8 bases from V and 7 bases from J, leaving 8 bases between. The variable domain in full, with the rest retrieved from reference TRBV7-9 and TRBJ2-2, is DTGVSQNPRHKITKRGQNVTFRCDPISEHNRLYWYRQTLGQGPEFLTYFQNEAQLEKSRLLSDRFSAERPKGSFSTLEIQRTEQGDSAMYLCASRGIGELFFGEGSRLTVL.